These T cell receptor beta chains were read from a single sample in a study of identical twins. TCRdb used MiXCR to reprocess the 5' RACE reads, holding one entry per CDR3 protein. The sample carries 350,000 to 600,000 distinct CDR3 sequences, 11% to 15% recorded once. These records were also assigned to another study, of yellow fever vaccine responses in identical twins.

The sequencing input was CD4+ T cells sorted from blood. These receptors were taken from a woman aged 18-30 years in good health. Both conserved end residues are part of each CDR3.

v_gene | CDR3aa
TRBV20-1 | CSARDRGHGTGSYNEQFF
TRBV7-9 | CAKGDTGQGLSGELFF
TRBV19 | CASSIFLGQETQYF
TRBV5-1 | CASSLGLSGEQFF
TRBV12-3/TRBV12-4 | CASSFSWHEQFF
TRBV29-1 | CSVEDTGVGKLFF
TRBV12-3/TRBV12-4 | CASRRGTANVGYEQYF
TRBV12-3/TRBV12-4 | CASTPTSWETQYF
TRBV7-2 | CASSFTSTYEQYF
TRBV7-2 | CASSLDRFSYEQYF
TRBV6-7 | CASSSPPGGHQPQHF
TRBV14 | CASSQDPGRAQFF
TRBV12-3/TRBV12-4 | CASSRQGGNQPQHF
TRBV2 | CASSGYTEAFF
TRBV18 | CASSPTGDTMNTEAFF
TRBV9 | CASDRGSSYNEQFF
TRBV5-1 | CASSPGRSSYNEQFF
TRBV6-1 | CASSVTSKTDTQYF
TRBV7-8 | CASSLQALGAGELFF
TRBV6-1 | CASSQRQNLNYGYTF
TRBV3-1 | CASSHPRLAGGLSKNIQYF
TRBV12-3/TRBV12-4 | CASSYRPNSEAFF
TRBV12-3/TRBV12-4 | CASSLGRQAYEQYF
TRBV10-3 | CATARGVGSTDTQYF
TRBV25-1 | CASSGSGTGRYEQYF
TRBV7-9 | CASSLSEGIQYF
TRBV10-2 | CASSLLPAGVGNTGELFF
TRBV12-3/TRBV12-4 | CASALGGSTGELFF
TRBV10-3 | CAISEAGGDEQFF
TRBV6-4 | CASSDRNQPQHF
TRBV29-1 | CSVEGGYEQYF
TRBV7-2 | CASTLTGATGELFF
TRBV5-4 | CASSPGGISANTEAFF
TRBV7-2 | CASSSGQLNQPQHF
TRBV12-3/TRBV12-4 | CASSLAVAPGGGELFF
TRBV7-2 | CASSRVSLATDTQYF
TRBV10-3 | CAISTAPRGYEQYF
TRBV28 | CASSLSGGALAKNIQYF
TRBV7-2 | CASSPGAGPGGTEAFF
TRBV5-8 | CASSGGDSSYNEQFF